This T cell receptor beta chain emerged from a study of cytomegalovirus exposure and HLA in healthy donors. Study observations and caveats: Associated with cytomegalovirus, according to the listing, were 150 to 200 TCR beta chains. Accurate prediction of HLA-A and HLA-B alleles (for most subjects) was reportedly achieved from TCR beta sequences. Some V segments, TRBV6-2 and TRBV6-3 among them, were indistinguishable and were therefore excluded. Within a later analysis, the majority of CMV-associated TCR beta chains appeared HLA-restricted.

The PCR employed 60 Vbeta primers together with 13 Jbeta primers. Generated by immunoSEQ multiplex PCR, the TCRdb table keeps only in-frame clones and is missing some. This sample has some 150,000 clones, with 70% to 85% found just once. As for this clone: Antigen specificity is unknown. This sample also contains other DNA sequences that code for the same CDR3.

Between the trimmed V and J ends, which lost 3 bases and 1 base, there was a span of 6 bases. Germline CDR1 LNHDA, CDR2 SQIVND (reference sequence). There are 13 residues in the CDR3. The sample consisted of PBMCs. The chain is built from TRBV19 and TRBJ1-1; D not resolved. The sequence was obtained from a woman in her thirties in good health and CMV-seronegative. CDR3 amino acids: CASSINRNTEAFF. The DNA for the CDR3 is TGTGCCAGTAGTATTAACAGGAACACTGAAGCTTTCTTT.